The 29 T cell receptor beta chains listed next were all sequenced from one sample in a study of T cells in localized non-small cell lung cancer. The protocol was immunoSEQ multiplex PCR, while the TCRdb copy is restricted to in-frame clones and leaves out a portion. The table lists roughly 30,000 clones, around 90% of them singletons, with 2.5% to 3% in the top ten. The material was peripheral blood, obtained before any cancer treatment. Source of these receptors: a woman aged 18 to 49 with stage I lung adenocarcinoma.

This rearrangement joins TRBV2 to TRBJ2-7; no firm D call. Germline V gives CDR1 SNHLY, CDR2 FYNNEI. Trimming pared 3 bases from V and 3 bases from J, leaving 0 bases between. The CDR3 contains 10 residues. The CDR3 loop reads CASSDYEQYF. The CDR3 DNA sequence: TGTGCCAGCAGTGACTACGAGCAGTACTTC.

This clone was counted between two and nine times. The rearrangement links TRBV4-1 to TRBJ2-3; a weak D match, TRBD2 (5 bases). Per germline, CDR1 MGHRA and CDR2 YSYEKL. This CDR3 contains 18 residues. V was clipped by 0 bases and J by 1 base, with 17 bases between them. DNA of the CDR3: TGCGCCAGCAGCCAAGAGAGGACGTCGGGGTTGGGCACAGATACGCAGTATTTT. It codes for CASSQERTSGLGTDTQYF.

The rearrangement uses TRBV10-3 and TRBJ2-3, with 8 bases lining up with TRBD2. The germline V gene encodes CDR1 ENHRY and CDR2 SYGVKD. This CDR3 is built from 14 residues. V was clipped by 7 bases and J by 0 bases; unmatched bases: 3. CDR3 region: CAIKSSGSTDTQYF. The CDR3 DNA sequence: TGTGCCATCAAGTCTAGCGGGAGCACAGATACGCAGTATTTT.

The chain carries TRBV7-9 and TRBJ1-1; the D is unclear. This CDR3 spans 14 amino acids. Per the germline V gene, CDR1 is SEHNR and CDR2 is FQNEAQ (reference sequence). Trimming pared 5 bases from V and 4 bases from J, leaving 14 bases between. The CDR3 sequence: CASSASHGLTEAFF. DNA for the CDR3: TGTGCCAGCAGCGCCTCGCACGGCCTCACTGAAGCTTTCTTT.

CDR3 DNA: TGCGCCAGCAGCTTGGCCCCGGGAGAACTGAACACTGAAGCTTTCTTT. Encoded protein: CASSLAPGELNTEAFF. This chain uses TRBV5-1 with TRBJ1-1; D uncertain. CDR1 SGHRS and CDR2 YFSETQ come from the germline V gene. The germline V and J ends were trimmed by 0 bases and 0 bases, with 12 bases remaining between them. CDR3 length equals 16 residues.

This clone was detected only once. This chain links TRBV7-9 with TRBJ2-3; TRBD1 matches at 9 bases. The length of the CDR3 is 15 residues. Germline CDR1 SEHNR, CDR2 FQNEAQ (reference sequence). Trimming removed 4 bases from V and 4 bases from J; junction bases left unmatched: 6. CDR3 protein: CASSSRQGVSDTQYF. The CDR3 DNA sequence: TGTGCCAGCAGCTCCCGACAGGGGGTTTCAGATACGCAGTATTTT. Full variable domain (remainder filled in from reference TRBV7-9 and TRBJ2-3): DTGVSQNPRHKITKRGQNVTFRCDPISEHNRLYWYRQTLGQGPEFLTYFQNEAQLEKSRLLSDRFSAERPKGSFSTLEIQRTEQGDSAMYLCASSSRQGVSDTQYFGPGTRLTVL.

This chain uses TRBV7-9 with TRBJ1-3; D gene unclear. Trimming removed 5 bases at V and 4 bases at J, with 3 bases between. The germline V gene encodes CDR1 SEHNR and CDR2 FQNEAQ (reference sequence). The CDR3 contains 11 residues. The CDR3 is CASSQGNTIYF. CDR3 DNA: TGTGCCAGCAGCCAGGGAAACACCATATATTTT.

J is TRBJ2-3 and V is TRBV7-2, with 10 positions matching TRBD2. Germline V lookup: CDR1 SGHTA, CDR2 FQGNSA. CDR3 length: 16 amino acids. J lost 4 bases, V lost 6 bases, and 10 bases had no gene match. As DNA, the CDR3 is TGTGCCAGCAGTCCAAATATTCTAGCGGGAGCAGATACGCAGTATTTT. Translated: CASSPNILAGADTQYF.

V is TRBV7-9 and J is TRBJ2-3, with D possibly TRBD1 on 6 matching bases. Germline V gene data show CDR1 as SEHNR and CDR2 as FQNEAQ (reference sequence). V lost 5 bases to trimming and J lost 7 bases, with 16 bases between them. The CDR3 sequence is 14 residues long. The CDR3 DNA is TGTGCCAGCAGCGTTGGCCAGGGACATTATACGCAGTATTTT. Amino acids: CASSVGQGHYTQYF.

Details on this clone: Additional DNA sequences in this sample encode the identical CDR3. The rearrangement joins TRBV9 to TRBJ2-2, with no clear D. There are 14 residues in the CDR3. Germline V gene data show CDR1 as SGDLS and CDR2 as YYNGEE. V was clipped by 2 bases and J by 1 base, with 6 bases between them. The CDR3: CASSVVGNTGELFF. DNA of the CDR3: TGTGCCAGCAGCGTCGTAGGGAACACCGGGGAGCTGTTTTTT.

The V gene is TRBV30, the J gene TRBJ1-1; the D is unclear. The CDR3 sequence is 11 residues long. Trimming took 2 bases from V and 1 from J, leaving 2 bases between them. CDR1 and CDR2 from the germline V gene are GTSNPN and SVGIG (reference sequence). The CDR3 loop reads CAWSRNTEAFF. Written as DNA, the CDR3 is TGTGCCTGGAGTAGGAACACTGAAGCTTTCTTT.

CDR3 amino acids: CASSQGMGSSYNEQFF. For the CDR3, the DNA is TGCGCCAGCAGCCAAGGCATGGGGAGCTCCTACAATGAGCAGTTCTTC. The chain joins TRBV4-1 to TRBJ2-1, with D possibly TRBD2 on 5 matching bases. V was shortened by 1 base and J by 0 bases, with 10 bases between the two germline ends. Germline CDR1 MGHRA, CDR2 YSYEKL. This CDR3 contains 16 residues.

The gene calls are TRBV7-3 and TRBJ2-1; 9 bases align to TRBD2. CDR3 size: 15 residues. Germline V gene data show CDR1 as SGHTA and CDR2 as FQGTGA. The junction had 11 bases not matched to a gene; V was cut back by 5 bases and J by 9 bases. In nucleotides, the CDR3 is TGTGCCAGCAGCCCGTATAGCGGGAGTCAAGGTGAGCAGTTCTTC. Its translation: CASSPYSGSQGEQFF.

This clone is deemed medium-sized (0.01 to 0.1%). This chain connects TRBV28 to TRBJ1-2; a possible D gene is TRBD1 (6 bases). CDR1 is MDHEN, CDR2 SYDVKM, per germline. Trimming took 8 bases from V and 4 from J, leaving 17 bases between them. This CDR3 spans 14 amino acids. CDR3 in DNA: TGTGCCAGCCTCCGGGACACCGGTCTCTATGGCTACACCTTC. Its translation: CASLRDTGLYGYTF.

The chain is built from TRBV9 and TRBJ2-1; 8 nucleotides match TRBD2. The CDR3 contains 14 residues. CDR1 is SGDLS, CDR2 YYNGEE, per germline. The V segment lost 4 bases and the J segment 8 bases; nucleotides outside the gene matches: 8. Here the CDR3 DNA reads TGTGCCAGCAGCAGCCGGACTAGCACCGATGAGCAGTTCTTC. Protein sequence: CASSSRTSTDEQFF.

The J gene is TRBJ1-3, the V gene TRBV9; D may be TRBD1 (6 bases). This CDR3 is built from 15 residues. In germline, CDR1 is SGDLS, CDR2 YYNGEE. With 0 bases removed from V and 6 bases from J, the gap between germline ends came to 13 bases. In DNA, the CDR3 is TGTGCCAGCAGCGTAGATCCGGGGGCGGAAAACACCATATATTTT. Its protein product is CASSVDPGAENTIYF.

This chain joins TRBV27 and TRBJ2-7; D is uncertain. The CDR3 is 16 amino acids. The germline V and J ends were trimmed by 5 bases and 2 bases, with 19 bases remaining between them. Per germline, CDR1 MNHEY and CDR2 SMNVEV (reference sequence). This chain's CDR3 is CASSRKERTNTYEQYF. CDR3 nucleotide sequence: TGTGCCAGCAGTCGAAAGGAGCGAACGAATACCTACGAGCAGTACTTC.

The genes are TRBV4-2 and TRBJ2-7; 10 bases align to TRBD2. CDR1 is LGHNA and CDR2 is YNFKEQ in the germline V gene. The CDR3 covers 15 residues. V lost 0 bases and J lost 6; bases outside the gene matches: 5. The CDR3 is CASSQDYLAGVEQYF. The CDR3 nucleotides read TGTGCCAGCAGCCAAGATTATCTAGCGGGAGTCGAGCAGTACTTC.

The chain employs TRBV2 and TRBJ2-5; 7 bases line up with TRBD2. Trimming took 3 bases from V and 5 from J; bases not matched to a gene: 3. This CDR3 has 13 amino acids. Germline V gives CDR1 SNHLY, CDR2 FYNNEI. CDR3 nucleotides: TGTGCCAGCAGTGATGACGGGAGGGAGACCCAGTACTTC. Translated, it gives CASSDDGRETQYF.

In nucleotides, the CDR3 is TGTGCCAGCAGCTTAGGACAGGGGGCCAACGGGGAGCTGTTTTTT. This sequence encodes CASSLGQGANGELFF. The chain links TRBV13 to TRBJ2-2; 9 bases align to TRBD1. This CDR3 contains 15 residues. In germline, CDR1 is PRHDT, CDR2 FYEKMQ (reference sequence). Trimming at V came to 0 bases and at J to 7 bases, leaving 3 bases not matched to a gene.

The V and J genes are TRBV9 and TRBJ2-5; D is perhaps TRBD2 (7 bases). This CDR3 comprises 14 residues. In germline, CDR1 is SGDLS, CDR2 YYNGEE. Between the trimmed V and J ends, which lost 10 bases and 5 bases, there was a span of 21 bases. CDR3 bases: TGTGCCCGCGGGGAGGGGGGCCTGCGGGAGACCCAGTACTTC. Translation: CARGEGGLRETQYF. The variable domain in full, completed from reference TRBV9 and TRBJ2-5, reads DSGVTQTPKHLITATGQRVTLRCSPRSGDLSVYWYQQSLDQGLQFLIQYYNGEERAKGNILERFSAQQFPDLHSELNLSSLELGDSALYFCARGEGGLRETQYFGPGTRLLVL.

This clone was counted a few times. The V and J genes are TRBV7-2 and TRBJ1-1; no definite D call. The V end lost 3 bases, the J end lost 4 bases, and 9 bases lay between the germline ends. The CDR3 has 13 amino acids. Germline-derived CDR1 and CDR2 are SGHTA and FQGNSA. The CDR3 region has the DNA TGTGCCAGCAGCTTCAAGGCTCGCACTGAAGCTTTCTTT. The encoded protein is CASSFKARTEAFF.

The chain uses TRBV29-1 and TRBJ1-2; the D is unclear. Per the germline V gene, CDR1 is SQVTM and CDR2 is ANQGSEA. The CDR3 is made up of 12 amino acids. Trimming left V 7 bases short and J 5 bases short, with 14 bases between. In DNA form, the CDR3 reads TGCAGCGCCTGGGCGCAGGTATATGGCTACACCTTC. It codes for CSAWAQVYGYTF.

The rearrangement uses TRBV5-1 and TRBJ1-2; D unresolved. V was trimmed by 0 bases and J by 10 bases, leaving 10 bases between them. Per the germline V gene, CDR1 is SGHRS and CDR2 is YFSETQ. The CDR3 is 12 residues long. The CDR3 loop is CASSLEQDFYTF. CDR3 bases: TGCGCCAGCAGCTTGGAACAAGACTTCTACACCTTC.

The chain recombines TRBV30 with TRBJ1-1; 7 positions agree with TRBD1. CDR3 length: 15 amino acids. Germline V gene data show CDR1 as GTSNPN and CDR2 as SVGIG (reference sequence). V was pared by 2 bases and J by 1 base, with 7 bases of the junction left unmatched. The DNA of the CDR3 is TGTGCCTGGAGTTACTCCGGGACAGAGAACACTGAAGCTTTCTTT. This codes for CAWSYSGTENTEAFF.

This chain links TRBV7-8 with TRBJ1-2; TRBD1 might be the D (5 bases). With 1 base removed from V and 0 bases from J, the gap between germline ends came to 24 bases. CDR1 SGHVS and CDR2 FQNEAQ come from the germline V gene. The CDR3 spans 20 residues. The chain's CDR3 is CASSLGFGGRWGKANYGYTF. In nucleotides, the CDR3 is TGTGCCAGCAGCTTAGGATTTGGCGGCCGCTGGGGGAAAGCTAACTATGGCTACACCTTC.

The rearrangement uses TRBV28 and TRBJ1-2, with D possibly TRBD1 on 6 matching bases. The V gene's germline CDR1 is MDHEN and CDR2 SYDVKM. This CDR3 is 12 amino acids long. Trimming left V 7 bases short and J 4 bases short, with 10 bases between. The CDR3 loop reads CASTPTGYGYTF. The CDR3 coding sequence is TGTGCCAGCACCCCGACAGGCTATGGCTACACCTTC.

The V call is TRBV5-6, the J call TRBJ1-3, with 9 bases aligning to TRBD1. From germline, CDR1 is SGHDT and CDR2 YYEEEE. There are 17 residues in the CDR3. The V segment lost 4 bases and the J segment 0 bases; nucleotides outside the gene matches: 8. The CDR3 DNA is TGTGCCAGCAGCCCGGGACAGGGCTTATTCTCTGGAAACACCATATATTTT. Protein sequence: CASSPGQGLFSGNTIYF. The entire variable domain, with the rest obtained from reference TRBV5-6 and TRBJ1-3, is as follows: DAGVTQSPTHLIKTRGQQVTLRCSPKSGHDTVSWYQQALGQGPQFIFQYYEEEERQRGNFPDRFSGHQFPNYSSELNVNALLLGDSALYLCASSPGQGLFSGNTIYFGEGSWLTVV.

The V and J genes are TRBV27 and TRBJ2-7, with a possible D match to TRBD1 (5 bases). Germline values: CDR1 MNHEY, CDR2 SMNVEV (reference sequence). Between the trimmed V and J ends, which lost 3 bases and 1 base, there was a span of 7 bases. There are 13 residues in the CDR3. CDR3 in DNA: TGTGCCAGCAGTTTTACAGGATCCTACGAGCAGTACTTC. This encodes CASSFTGSYEQYF.